The 14 T cell receptor beta chains below come from one sample, sequenced in a study of blood T cell repertoires in COVID-19. The data were produced by immunoSEQ multiplex PCR, yet TCRdb's version contains in-frame clones alone and is incomplete. The sample contains around 90,000 clones, 70% to 90% of which appear only once. Sequenced material: peripheral blood. These receptors all stem from a man aged 50-60 years with COVID-19, enrolled during active disease.

This clone appeared a few times. The V call is TRBV7-9, the J call TRBJ2-7; TRBD1 is a possible D gene (7 bases). Trimming pared 7 bases from V and 2 bases from J, leaving 15 bases between. The CDR3 length is 14 residues. CDR1 and CDR2 from the germline V gene are SEHNR and FQNEAQ (reference sequence). CDR3 protein: CASTTGDSPYEQYF. In DNA, the CDR3 is TGTGCCAGCACCACGGGGGACAGTCCCTACGAGCAGTACTTC. The full variable domain, completed using reference TRBV7-9 and TRBJ2-7, is DTGVSQNPRHKITKRGQNVTFRCDPISEHNRLYWYRQTLGQGPEFLTYFQNEAQLEKSRLLSDRFSAERPKGSFSTLEIQRTEQGDSAMYLCASTTGDSPYEQYFGPGTRLTVT.

The chain has TRBV29-1 and TRBJ2-7; no clear D gene. The CDR3 totals 12 residues. Germline-derived CDR1 and CDR2 are SQVTM and ANQGSEA. V lost 3 bases and J lost 3, with 9 bases in between. This CDR3 is CSVELQRYEQYF. CDR3 DNA: TGCAGCGTTGAGTTGCAGCGCTACGAGCAGTACTTC.

This chain links TRBV24-1 with TRBJ2-2; 8 nucleotides match TRBD1. V gave up 4 bases and J gave up 3 bases; unmatched junction bases: 3. The CDR3 is 15 amino acids. Germline V gene data show CDR1 as KGHDR and CDR2 as SFDVKD. In DNA form, the CDR3 reads TGTGCCACCAGTGAGACAGGGGTGGACACCGGGGAGCTGTTTTTT. Protein product: CATSETGVDTGELFF.

The V call is TRBV18, the J call TRBJ2-3; TRBD1 matches at 9 bases. CDR3 length equals 15 residues. CDR1 KGHSH and CDR2 LQKENI come from the germline V gene. Trimming removed 3 bases from V and 6 bases from J; junction bases left unmatched: 7. The CDR3, as DNA: TGTGCCAGCTCACCGACAGGGGGAAGACTGGATACGCAGTATTTT. Protein sequence: CASSPTGGRLDTQYF.

The chain links TRBV20-1 to TRBJ1-1, with 7 bases that match TRBD1. The CDR3 covers 11 residues. The V gene end was trimmed by 6 bases and the J gene end by 9 bases; junction bases not matched to a gene: 7. Germline CDR1 and CDR2: DFQATT and SNEGSKA (reference sequence). The CDR3 spells CSASLDRQAFF. The DNA of the CDR3 is TGCAGTGCCAGTTTGGACAGGCAAGCTTTCTTT.

The V call is TRBV7-2, the J call TRBJ1-4; D is unresolved. Germline CDR1 SGHTA, CDR2 FQGNSA. V was cut by 6 bases and J by 3 bases, with 14 bases left in between. The CDR3 loop spans 15 amino acids. The CDR3 loop reads CASSRLSYSNEKLFF. CDR3 bases: TGTGCCAGCAGTCGCCTCAGTTATTCTAATGAAAAACTGTTTTTT.

The J gene is TRBJ1-1, the V gene TRBV19; possibly TRBD1 for D (5 bases). Germline V CDR1 and CDR2: LNHDA, SQIVND (reference sequence). The CDR3 is made up of 15 amino acids. Trimming pared 7 bases from V and 1 base from J, leaving 16 bases between. CDR3 region: CASIRQGYENTEAFF. The DNA of the CDR3 is TGTGCCAGTATCAGGCAGGGTTACGAGAACACTGAAGCTTTCTTT.

This clone appeared once. This sequence joins TRBV14 and TRBJ2-2; D ambiguous. CDR1 and CDR2 from the germline V gene are SGHDN and FVKESK. With 1 base removed from V and 5 bases from J, the gap between germline ends came to 14 bases. The CDR3 loop spans 16 amino acids. CDR3 DNA sequence: TGTGCCAGCAGCCAAGTATTGCCCGGGTTGACCGGGGAGCTGTTTTTT. As protein: CASSQVLPGLTGELFF. The full variable domain, completed using reference TRBV14 and TRBJ2-2, is EAGVTQFPSHSVIEKGQTVTLRCDPISGHDNLYWYRRVMGKEIKFLLHFVKESKQDESGMPNNRFLAERTGGTYSTLKVQPAELEDSGVYFCASSQVLPGLTGELFFGEGSRLTVL.

This clone showed up just a few times. The J gene is TRBJ1-5, the V gene TRBV6-5; D might be TRBD1 (6 bases). This CDR3 has 15 amino acids. From germline, CDR1 is MNHEY and CDR2 SVGAGI. Trimming removed 6 bases from V and 6 bases from J, with 18 bases in between. The CDR3 coding sequence is TGTGCCAGCAGCTACCGCGGACAGAGCGGTCAGCCCCAGCATTTT. It encodes CASSYRGQSGQPQHF.

The DNA for the CDR3 is TGTGCCAGCAGCCAAAGTGACAGGGTCACTGAAGCTTTCTTT. This encodes CASSQSDRVTEAFF. The gene calls are TRBV3-1 (or the pseudogene TRBV3-2) and TRBJ1-1; 7 positions match TRBD1. J was trimmed by 4 bases and V by 2 bases; bases with no gene match: 4. Germline V gene lookup returns CDR1 LGHDT and CDR2 YNNKEL (reference sequence). The CDR3 consists of 14 residues.

The chain combines TRBV24-1 with TRBJ1-2; 10 bases are a match to TRBD1. V lost 4 bases to trimming and J lost 0 bases; unmatched junction nucleotides: 4. CDR3 length: 16 amino acids. Looked up from germline, CDR1 is KGHDR and CDR2 is SFDVKD. The CDR3 is CATSEGQGRANYGYTF. CDR3 nucleotide sequence: TGTGCCACCAGTGAGGGACAGGGGCGGGCTAACTATGGCTACACCTTC.

This clone was recorded once. The chain combines TRBV5-6 with TRBJ1-5; the D gene is possibly TRBD1 (6 bases). V was clipped by 1 base and J by 7 bases, with 12 bases between them. Germline V gene sequence: CDR1 SGHDT, CDR2 YYEEEE. There are 14 residues in the CDR3. CDR3 amino acids: CASSLRGLTQPQHF. CDR3 nucleotide sequence: TGTGCCAGCAGCTTGAGGGGGTTGACCCAGCCCCAGCATTTT.

J is TRBJ2-3 and V is TRBV9; 9 bases align to TRBD2. V was clipped by 3 bases and J by 2 bases; unmatched bases: 10. The CDR3 consists of 17 residues. The germline V gene has CDR1 SGDLS and CDR2 YYNGEE. The DNA for the CDR3 is TGTGCCAGCAGCGCGGGGACTAGCCTACAATTCACAGATACGCAGTATTTT. Amino acids: CASSAGTSLQFTDTQYF.

The chain joins TRBV18 to TRBJ1-2; weak D call: TRBD1 (6 bases). The V end was cut by 2 bases, the J end by 7 bases, with 17 bases between. In germline, CDR1 is KGHSH, CDR2 LQKENI. This CDR3 comprises 15 residues. CDR3 protein: CASSPYGQPYAGYTF. Written as DNA, the CDR3 is TGTGCCAGCTCACCATATGGACAGCCCTATGCTGGCTACACCTTC.